The 5 T cell receptor beta chains listed next were all sequenced from one sample in a study of T cells after yellow fever vaccination. MiXCR, run by TCRdb on the 5' RACE reads, gives a single entry per CDR3 protein. The sample shows almost 600,000 distinct CDR3 sequences, approximately 13% of them seen only once. Sequenced material: PBMCs, taken on the day of the yellow fever booster vaccination. The receptors here all came from a man aged 25 to 40 who received the YFV17D yellow fever vaccine.

The rearrangement joins TRBV12-3 or TRBV12-4 to TRBJ2-2, with D maybe TRBD1 (6 bases). The CDR3 runs 15 residues. The ends were cut back, 5 bases at V and 4 bases at J, with 14 bases in the middle. In nucleotides, the CDR3 is TGTGCCAGCAGTAGACAGGACTTAGGCACCGGGGAGCTGTTTTTT. Translating it yields CASSRQDLGTGELFF.

This clonotype appeared a few times. The chain has TRBV3-1 and TRBJ1-1; maybe TRBD1 (5 bases). The V and J ends lost 8 bases and 3 bases respectively, with 10 bases between them. This CDR3 has 12 residues. Germline-derived CDR1 and CDR2 are LGHDT and YNNKEL (reference sequence). In DNA form, the CDR3 reads TGTGCCAGCGGCCGGGGGGACACTGAAGCTTTCTTT. It is translated as CASGRGDTEAFF.

This clonotype has more than one count but fewer than ten. The chain uses TRBV5-4 and TRBJ2-1; either TRBD1 or TRBD2 may supply D (5 bases each). Germline V gene lookup returns CDR1 SGHNT and CDR2 YYREEE (reference sequence). V lost 7 bases and J lost 4, with 21 bases in between. The CDR3 totals 16 residues. The CDR3 protein is CASGLSAGTAYNEQFF. The CDR3 DNA reads TGTGCCAGCGGTTTATCTGCCGGGACCGCTTACAATGAGCAGTTCTTC.

In this sample, this clonotype turned up a few times. The V and J genes are TRBV18 and TRBJ2-1; 10 bases align to TRBD1. With 4 bases clipped from V and 5 bases from J, the junction kept 14 bases outside the gene matches. The CDR3 is made up of 18 amino acids. CDR1 and CDR2 (germline): KGHSH, LQKENI. CDR3 sequence (DNA): TGTGCCAGCTCACTAGTGGTCCTCGGGACAGGGGACAACAATGAGCAGTTCTTC. Translation gives CASSLVVLGTGDNNEQFF.

This chain joins TRBV3-1 and TRBJ1-5; no clear D gene. CDR3 length: 14 amino acids. V shed 0 bases and J shed 4 bases, with 7 bases lying between them. CDR1 LGHDT and CDR2 YNNKEL come from the germline V gene (reference sequence). The CDR3 spells CASSQDLGNQPQHF. CDR3 nucleotide sequence: TGTGCCAGCAGCCAAGATTTAGGGAATCAGCCCCAGCATTTT.